A selection of T cell receptor beta chains follows, all from one sample in a study of beta chain features in type 1 diabetes. Method: immunoSEQ multiplex PCR; TCRdb's copy keeps in-frame clones and lacks some. The table lists about 900,000 clones, roughly 15% of them singletons. What was sequenced was naive CD4+ T cells from blood. The receptors come from a woman younger than 30 in good health. The CDR3 runs from the conserved cysteine through the conserved F or W. D genes are given only for firm matches. The size entry is marked missing in some rows and otherwise reads once, few, many or a size class.

v_call,d_call,j_call,clone_size,cdr3_aa,cdr3_nt
TRBV19,TRBD1,TRBJ1-1,few,CASNPQGAPVTEAFF,TGTGCCAGCAATCCTCAGGGGGCGCCGGTGACTGAAGCTTTCTTT
TRBV4-3,.,TRBJ2-7,few,CASSQGLRVYEQYF,TGCGCCAGCAGCCAAGGGCTCAGGGTCTACGAGCAGTACTTC
TRBV28,.,TRBJ2-1,.,CASTTLSGGGSEQFF,TGTGCCAGCACAACCCTCTCCGGAGGAGGGAGTGAGCAGTTCTTC
TRBV5-6,.,TRBJ2-1,few,CASSFVHEQFF,TGTGCCAGCAGTTTTGTCCATGAGCAGTTCTTC
TRBV6-5,.,TRBJ1-2,few,CASSYRARTNGYTF,TGTGCCAGCAGTTACAGGGCACGAACCAATGGCTACACCTTC
TRBV7-2,TRBD1,TRBJ2-1,few,CASSLRRQGAHEQFF,TGTGCCAGCAGCCTTAGAAGACAGGGGGCCCATGAGCAGTTCTTC
TRBV18,.,TRBJ1-2,.,CASSPRAGGVYGYTF,TGTGCCAGCTCACCACGCGCGGGAGGGGTCTATGGCTACACCTTC
TRBV7-9,TRBD1,TRBJ2-5,.,CASSWTGARQETQYF,TGTGCCAGCAGCTGGACAGGGGCCCGCCAAGAGACCCAGTACTTC
TRBV7-2,.,TRBJ2-7,few,CASSPHPYEQYF,TGTGCCAGCAGCCCCCACCCCTACGAGCAGTACTTC
TRBV23-1,TRBD1,TRBJ2-7,.,CASIRQGYEQYF,TGCGCCAGCATTCGACAGGGCTACGAGCAGTACTTC
TRBV18,.,TRBJ2-2,.,CASSPLQDSTGELFF,TGTGCCAGCTCACCATTACAGGACTCCACCGGGGAGCTGTTTTTT
TRBV7-9,.,TRBJ2-7,few,CASSPSGTIYEQYF,TGTGCCAGCAGCCCATCCGGGACGATCTACGAGCAGTACTTC
TRBV28,TRBD2,TRBJ2-1,.,CASDSVAGVSYNEQFF,TGTGCCAGTGATTCCGTAGCGGGAGTCTCCTACAATGAGCAGTTCTTC
TRBV7-2,TRBD2,TRBJ2-5,few,CASSLVLAGVWETQYF,TGTGCCAGCAGCTTAGTGCTAGCGGGAGTCTGGGAGACCCAGTACTTC
TRBV28,.,TRBJ1-2,.,CASSYRSGYTF,TGTGCCAGCAGTTATAGGAGTGGCTACACCTTC
TRBV4-3,TRBD1,TRBJ2-4,.,CASSQDRVTGVVAKNIQYF,TGCGCCAGCAGCCAAGATCGGGTAACAGGGGTTGTGGCCAAAAACATTCAGTACTTC
TRBV4-2,TRBD2,TRBJ2-1,.,CASSQKRTSGRNEQFF,TGTGCCAGCAGCCAGAAACGGACTAGCGGGAGGAATGAGCAGTTCTTC
TRBV11-2,TRBD2,TRBJ2-7,few,CASSLGTGTRALEQYF,TGTGCCAGCAGCTTAGGAACCGGGACTAGGGCCCTCGAGCAGTACTTC
TRBV7-2,TRBD2,TRBJ2-3,.,CASSLGRREYDTQYF,TGTGCCAGCAGCTTAGGACGGCGGGAGTACGATACGCAGTATTTT
TRBV7-8,TRBD2,TRBJ2-1,few,CASSQPTGLADNEQFF,TGTGCCAGCAGCCAACCAACGGGACTAGCGGACAATGAGCAGTTCTTC
TRBV4-3,TRBD1,TRBJ1-4,many,CASSQGTGVGEKLFF,TGCGCCAGCAGCCAAGGGACAGGAGTTGGAGAAAAACTGTTTTTT
TRBV7-2,.,TRBJ2-7,few,CASSLLAEIYEQYF,TGTGCCAGCAGCTTATTGGCAGAAATCTACGAGCAGTACTTC
TRBV4-1,TRBD2,TRBJ2-1,.,CASGRGLATADEQFF,TGCGCCAGCGGACGCGGACTAGCGACCGCCGATGAGCAGTTCTTC
TRBV11-2,.,TRBJ2-2,few,CASSNRNSNTGELFF,TGTGCCAGCAGCAACAGGAATTCGAACACCGGGGAGCTGTTTTTT
TRBV19,TRBD2,TRBJ2-1,.,CASSIGTSGVEQFF,TGTGCCAGTAGTATAGGGACTAGCGGAGTAGAGCAGTTCTTC
TRBV5-6,.,TRBJ2-7,.,CASSYLTGGTYEQYF,TGTGCCAGCAGCTACTTGACTGGGGGAACCTACGAGCAGTACTTC
TRBV15,.,TRBJ2-2,.,CATSRDLDTGELFF,TGTGCCACCAGCAGAGATCTCGACACCGGGGAGCTGTTTTTT
TRBV7-2,.,TRBJ2-3,.,CASVSGGVVDTQYF,TGTGCCAGCGTTTCCGGAGGGGTCGTGGATACGCAGTATTTT
TRBV18,.,TRBJ2-6,few,CASSPRSQANVLTF,TGTGCCAGCTCACCCAGGAGTCAGGCCAACGTCCTGACTTTC
TRBV5-8,TRBD1,TRBJ1-2,.,CASRRDRAGGYTF,TGTGCCAGCAGACGGGACAGGGCAGGTGGCTACACCTTC
TRBV11-2,TRBD2,TRBJ2-4,.,CASSPRLAGMSMAKNIQYF,TGTGCCAGCAGCCCTCGACTAGCGGGAATGAGTATGGCCAAAAACATTCAGTACTTC
TRBV2,.,TRBJ1-1,few,CASSVGMNTEAFF,TGTGCCAGCAGTGTAGGGATGAACACTGAAGCTTTCTTT
TRBV11-3,TRBD1,TRBJ2-3,.,CASSLGQGAMTDTQYF,TGTGCCAGCAGCCTGGGACAGGGGGCGATGACAGATACGCAGTATTTT
TRBV5-1,TRBD2,TRBJ2-5,few,CASTWTSGQETQYF,TGCGCCAGCACCTGGACTAGCGGACAAGAGACCCAGTACTTC
TRBV7-8,.,TRBJ2-3,few,CASAQEDTQYF,TGTGCCAGCGCCCAAGAAGATACGCAGTATTTT
TRBV6-1,TRBD2,TRBJ2-1,few,CASSEFSTRDYEQFF,TGTGCCAGCAGTGAATTTTCAACCCGGGACTACGAGCAGTTCTTC
TRBV11-2,.,TRBJ2-5,.,CASSLDRGETQYF,TGTGCCAGCAGCTTAGATCGGGGCGAGACCCAGTACTTC
TRBV18,.,TRBJ2-5,.,CASSPVFQETQYF,TGTGCCAGCTCACCGGTTTTCCAAGAGACCCAGTACTTC
TRBV29-1,TRBD1,TRBJ2-3,.,CSVEDRSRDTQYF,TGCAGCGTTGAGGACAGGTCCCGGGATACGCAGTATTTT
TRBV5-4,.,TRBJ2-7,.,CASSSTGKGRDEQYF,TGTGCCAGCAGCTCAACAGGAAAGGGCCGGGACGAGCAGTACTTC
TRBV11-2,TRBD1,TRBJ1-5,.,CASSLDSQGAGGNQPQHF,TGTGCCAGCAGCTTAGATTCCCAGGGGGCAGGGGGCAATCAGCCCCAGCATTTT
TRBV7-3,.,TRBJ1-1,few,CASSLTGGGGTEAFF,TGTGCCAGCAGCTTAACCGGAGGAGGGGGCACTGAAGCTTTCTTT
TRBV15,TRBD1,TRBJ2-7,.,CATSRPNSGTGVYEQYF,TGTGCCACCAGCAGGCCCAATTCCGGGACAGGGGTCTACGAGCAGTACTTC
TRBV18,.,TRBJ2-1,few,CASSQGRDSYNEQFF,TGTGCCAGCTCCCAAGGGAGGGACAGCTACAATGAGCAGTTCTTC
TRBV11-2,TRBD1,TRBJ2-3,few,CASSLGDRGTDTQYF,TGTGCCAGCAGCTTAGGAGACAGGGGCACAGATACGCAGTATTTT
TRBV7-2,TRBD1,TRBJ1-5,.,CASSLVSQGANQPQHF,TGTGCCAGCAGCTTAGTCTCCCAGGGGGCGAATCAGCCCCAGCATTTT
TRBV6-6,.,TRBJ2-1,.,CASRPRVGAYNEQFF,TGTGCCAGCAGACCTAGGGTAGGGGCCTACAATGAGCAGTTCTTC
TRBV27,.,TRBJ1-1,.,CASSFSGANTEAFF,TGTGCCAGCAGCTTTTCAGGGGCCAACACTGAAGCTTTCTTT
TRBV2,.,TRBJ2-3,few,CASSPQGRTDTQYF,TGTGCCAGCAGTCCCCAGGGGCGCACAGATACGCAGTATTTT
TRBV7-9,.,TRBJ1-1,few,CASSLGAGSLNTEAFF,TGTGCCAGCAGCTTAGGGGCTGGGTCCTTGAACACTGAAGCTTTCTTT
TRBV2,.,TRBJ2-7,.,CASSVAGRYEQYF,TGTGCCAGCAGTGTGGCAGGTCGGTACGAGCAGTACTTC
TRBV7-9,.,TRBJ2-3,.,CASSLRSGNREDTQYF,TGTGCCAGCAGCTTACGGTCAGGAAATAGGGAGGATACGCAGTATTTT
TRBV20-1,.,TRBJ2-7,few,CSARVLYEQYF,TGCAGTGCAAGAGTCCTCTACGAGCAGTACTTC